This T cell receptor beta chain was sequenced for a study of CD8 T cells in ankylosing spondylitis. The length of the CDR3 is 16 residues. CDR1 is MNHNS and CDR2 is SASEGT in the germline V gene. V was clipped by 6 bases and J by 7 bases; unmatched bases: 7. Study results and caveats: Both synovial fluid and blood in reactive arthritis had previously been reported to carry some motif variants. Reports say disease-linked clones showed up significantly more in matched ankylosing spondylitis synovial fluid. Seemingly characteristic of ankylosing spondylitis blood was a TCR beta motif consisting of eight highly homologous variants.

Quantitative 5'-RACE with molecular barcodes was used to make the TCR beta libraries. TCRdb reprocessed the 5' RACE reads with MiXCR, giving one entry per CDR3 protein. This sample has hundreds of thousands of distinct CDR3 sequences, with under 30% found just once. As for this clonotype: The antigen is unknown.

The specimen sequenced was blood, either unsorted or a sorted T cell fraction (not recorded which). The sequence was obtained from a male donor with ankylosing spondylitis or in good health (not recorded which). V is TRBV6-1 and J is TRBJ2-2; 14 nucleotides align to TRBD2. DNA of the CDR3: TGTGCCAGCAGGAGACTAGCGGGAGGGCCAGGCGGGGAGCTGTTTTTT. Translation: CASRRLAGGPGGELFF.